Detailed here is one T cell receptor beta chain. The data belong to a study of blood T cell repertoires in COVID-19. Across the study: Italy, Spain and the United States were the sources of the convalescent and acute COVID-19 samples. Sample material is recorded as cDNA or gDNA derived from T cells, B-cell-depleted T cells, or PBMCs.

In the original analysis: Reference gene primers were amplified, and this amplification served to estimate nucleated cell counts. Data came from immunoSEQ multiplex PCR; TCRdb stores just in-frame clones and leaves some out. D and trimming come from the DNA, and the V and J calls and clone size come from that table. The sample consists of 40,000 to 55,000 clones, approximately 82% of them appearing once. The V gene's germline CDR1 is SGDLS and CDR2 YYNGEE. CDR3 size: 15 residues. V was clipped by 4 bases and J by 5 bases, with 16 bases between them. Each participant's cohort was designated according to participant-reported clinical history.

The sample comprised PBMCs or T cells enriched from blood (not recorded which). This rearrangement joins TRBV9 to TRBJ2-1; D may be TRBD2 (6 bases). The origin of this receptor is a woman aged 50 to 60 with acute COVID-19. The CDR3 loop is CASSTSPRVNNEQFF. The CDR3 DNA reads TGTGCCAGCAGCACTAGCCCTCGGGTGAACAATGAGCAGTTCTTC.